This T cell receptor (beta chain) emerged from a study of blood T cell repertoires in COVID-19. Study summary: Both acute and convalescent COVID-19 samples were obtained from the United States, Italy and Spain. T cells, B-cell-depleted T cells, or PBMCs supplied cDNA or gDNA.

The protocol was immunoSEQ multiplex PCR, while the TCRdb copy is restricted to in-frame clones and leaves out a portion. The table lists 100,000 to 150,000 clones, 80% to 85% of them singletons, with 9.5% to 15% in the top ten. Germline V gives CDR1 SGHVS, CDR2 FQNEAQ. V lost 6 bases and J lost 6; bases outside the gene matches: 10. The CDR3 loop spans 15 amino acids. The chain uses TRBV7-8 and TRBJ2-1, with 8 bases fitting TRBD2. Material for sequencing was peripheral blood. The clonotype was recovered from a woman under 40 who had recovered from COVID-19. As DNA, the CDR3 is TGTGCCAGCAGTACCTGGCGGGAGGACCTCAATGAGCAGTTCTTC. As protein: CASSTWREDLNEQFF.